The rows below give T cell receptor beta chains drawn from one sample of a study of blood T cell repertoires in COVID-19. Libraries were prepared by immunoSEQ multiplex PCR; TCRdb keeps only in-frame clonotypes and omits some of them. This repertoire shows more than 120,000 clones, roughly nine tenths found once; its top ten account for around 1.5%. Material: peripheral blood. Receptors were obtained from a human donor in a cohort sampled during active COVID-19. CDR3s include the opening cysteine and the closing phenylalanine or tryptophan. Each record gives: J gene, D gene, V gene, clone size, CDR3 protein, CDR3 DNA. The D gene is left open where the match is weak. Only some rows state a clone size, as once, few, many or a class for expanded clones.

TRBJ2-5 TRBD1 TRBV25-1 - CASSELGRGNQETQYF TGTGCCAGCAGTGAACTGGGCAGGGGGAATCAAGAGACCCAGTACTTC
TRBJ1-6 TRBD1 TRBV5-1 - CASSPGTGRDNSPLHF TGCGCCAGCAGCCCTGGGACAGGGCGGGATAATTCACCCCTCCACTTT
TRBJ1-2 - TRBV7-2 - CASSFISGTHTETYGYTF TGTGCCAGCAGCTTTATATCCGGGACTCATACAGAGACCTATGGCTACACCTTC
TRBJ1-3 - TRBV5-1 - CASSSLGSAGNTIYF TGCGCCAGCAGCTCCCTCGGGTCTGCTGGAAACACCATATATTTT
TRBJ2-7 TRBD2 TRBV4-2 - CASSPHSGGAFEQYF TGTGCCAGCAGCCCCCATAGCGGGGGGGCTTTCGAGCAGTACTTC
TRBJ1-1 TRBD1 TRBV14 - CASSQDWGTEMDTEAFF TGTGCCAGCAGCCAAGATTGGGGGACAGAGATGGACACTGAAGCTTTCTTT
TRBJ2-6 TRBD1 TRBV27 - CASSDFRDRDSGANVLTF TGTGCCAGCAGTGACTTCCGGGACAGGGATTCTGGGGCCAACGTCCTGACTTTC
TRBJ1-2 TRBD1 TRBV18 - CASSREDRGQGYTF TGTGCCAGCTCACGGGAGGACAGGGGGCAAGGCTACACCTTC
TRBJ2-3 - TRBV9 - CASSVLGSMRTDTQYF TGTGCCAGCAGCGTACTGGGCTCCATGCGCACAGATACGCAGTATTTT
TRBJ2-7 - TRBV4-2 - CASSQDPRARIYEQYF TGTGCCAGCAGCCAAGACCCCCGAGCCAGGATTTACGAGCAGTACTTC
TRBJ2-1 - TRBV5-1 - CASSLSQGSSYNEQFF TGCGCCAGCAGCTTGTCACAGGGCTCCTCCTACAATGAGCAGTTCTTC
TRBJ2-7 TRBD1 TRBV5-1 - CASSLGQGAYEQYF TGCGCCAGCAGCTTGGGACAGGGGGCGTACGAGCAGTACTTC
TRBJ1-1 TRBD1 TRBV30 - CAWTGQTNTEAFF TGTGCCTGGACGGGACAGACCAACACTGAAGCTTTCTTT
TRBJ1-2 - TRBV27 - CASSLRYGYGYTF TGTGCCAGCAGTTTGAGGTATGGGTATGGCTACACCTTC
TRBJ1-1 - TRBV11-2 - CASSLTWDWGEAFF TGTGCCAGCAGCCTCACTTGGGACTGGGGTGAAGCTTTCTTT
TRBJ1-2 TRBD1 TRBV14 - CASSQDTDRAYGYTF TGTGCCAGCAGCCAGGATACGGACAGGGCCTATGGCTACACCTTC
TRBJ2-3 - TRBV7-7 - CASSPFGGPHTQYF TGTGCTAGCAGCCCGTTCGGTGGGCCTCACACGCAGTATTTT
TRBJ2-3 TRBD2 TRBV6-1 once CASSEGTSGPDTQYF TGTGCCAGCAGTGAAGGAACTAGCGGACCAGATACGCAGTATTTT
TRBJ1-5 TRBD1 TRBV10-3 - CAISYDRDQPQHF TGTGCCATCAGTTACGACAGGGATCAGCCCCAGCATTTT
TRBJ2-6 - TRBV4-3 - CASSQDRGPGANVLTF TGCGCCAGCAGCCAAGATCGAGGGCCTGGGGCCAACGTCCTGACTTTC
TRBJ1-5 - TRBV4-2 few CASSQDLYADQPQHF TGTGCCAGCAGCCAAGACCTCTACGCCGATCAGCCCCAGCATTTT
TRBJ1-5 - TRBV10-2 - CASSELEGDQPQHF TGCGCCAGCAGTGAGTTAGAAGGGGATCAGCCCCAGCATTTT
TRBJ2-3 TRBD1 TRBV6-1 - CASSEDTGGGTDTQYF TGTGCCAGCAGTGAAGATACAGGGGGCGGCACAGATACGCAGTATTTT
TRBJ1-2 TRBD1 TRBV27 few CASRATGGYYGYTF TGTGCCAGCAGGGCGACAGGGGGCTACTATGGCTACACCTTC
TRBJ2-1 TRBD2 TRBV5-5 - CASSLFSGGRNEQFF TGTGCCAGCAGCTTGTTCAGCGGGGGGAGGAATGAGCAGTTCTTC
TRBJ1-2 - TRBV7-9 few CASSLAVGNGYTF TGTGCCAGCAGCTTAGCGGTCGGTAATGGCTACACCTTC
TRBJ1-2 - TRBV5-4 - CASSLTGSYGYTF TGTGCCAGCAGCTTGACAGGGAGCTATGGCTACACCTTC
TRBJ2-7 - TRBV4-3 once CASSPQRGVYEQYF TGCGCCAGCAGCCCCCAAAGGGGTGTCTACGAGCAGTACTTC
TRBJ2-5 - TRBV2 - CASSAVGETLETQYF TGTGCCAGCAGTGCGGTTGGAGAAACGTTGGAGACCCAGTACTTC
TRBJ2-5 - TRBV7-9 - CASSLGPGIPSFQETQYF TGTGCCAGCAGCTTGGGTCCAGGGATCCCCAGTTTCCAAGAGACCCAGTACTTC
TRBJ2-1 - TRBV12-3/TRBV12-4 - CASSIVQMNEQFF TGTGCCAGCAGTATCGTACAGATGAATGAGCAGTTCTTC
TRBJ2-3 - TRBV3-1/TRBV3-2 - CASSQEPGLYTDTQYF TGTGCCAGCAGCCAAGAACCGGGACTGTACACAGATACGCAGTATTTT
TRBJ2-7 - TRBV5-1 - CASSLVGTSYEQYF TGCGCCAGCAGCTTGGTTGGGACATCCTACGAGCAGTACTTC
TRBJ1-4 - TRBV5-4 - CASSGGTSTNEKLFF TGTGCCAGCAGCGGCGGCACATCAACTAATGAAAAACTGTTTTTT
TRBJ1-1 TRBD1 TRBV4-1 few CASSYTGGTEAFF TGCGCCAGCAGCTACACAGGGGGGACTGAAGCTTTCTTT
TRBJ2-1 TRBD2 TRBV24-1 - CATSDSRPSGDSYNEQFF TGTGCCACCAGTGATTCACGTCCTAGCGGCGACTCCTACAATGAGCAGTTCTTC
TRBJ2-3 TRBD2 TRBV2 - CASRSSGGRADTQYF TGTGCCAGCAGATCCAGCGGGGGGCGCGCAGATACGCAGTATTTT
TRBJ1-1 - TRBV10-1 few CASSEHRNTEAFF TGCGCCAGCAGTGAGCACAGGAACACTGAAGCTTTCTTT
TRBJ2-5 TRBD2 TRBV11-3 - CASSFGVGGYQETQYF TGTGCCAGCAGCTTCGGCGTCGGGGGGTACCAAGAGACCCAGTACTTC